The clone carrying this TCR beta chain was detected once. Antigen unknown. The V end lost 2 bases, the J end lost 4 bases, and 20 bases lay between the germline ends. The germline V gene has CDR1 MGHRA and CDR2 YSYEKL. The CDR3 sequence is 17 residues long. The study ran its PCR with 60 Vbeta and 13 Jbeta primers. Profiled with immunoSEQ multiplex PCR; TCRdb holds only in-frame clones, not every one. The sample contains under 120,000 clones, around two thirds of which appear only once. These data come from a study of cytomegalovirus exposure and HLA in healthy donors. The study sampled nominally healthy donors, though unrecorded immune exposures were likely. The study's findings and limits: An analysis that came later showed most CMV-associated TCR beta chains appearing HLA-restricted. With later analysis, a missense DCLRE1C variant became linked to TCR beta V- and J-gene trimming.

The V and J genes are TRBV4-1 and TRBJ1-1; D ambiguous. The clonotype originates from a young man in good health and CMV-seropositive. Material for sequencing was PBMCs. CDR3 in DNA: TGCGCCAGCAGCCAATTGAATGGTATTCGTGGAGGCACTGAAGCTTTCTTT. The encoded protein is CASSQLNGIRGGTEAFF.